This T cell receptor (beta chain) was found in a study of cytomegalovirus exposure and HLA in healthy donors. V was trimmed by 3 bases and J by 2 bases, leaving 23 bases between them. The CDR3 contains 19 residues. Germline-derived CDR1 and CDR2 are LGHNA and YNFKEQ. Primers included in the PCR were 60 Vbeta and 13 Jbeta primers. TCRdb keeps only in-frame clones here, not all; method: immunoSEQ multiplex PCR. The data contain over 55,000 clones, just under 85% of them singletons. V is TRBV4-2 and J is TRBJ1-3; TRBD1 is a possible D gene (5 bases). The receptor comes from a man in his forties in good health and CMV-seronegative. Specimen: PBMCs. For the CDR3, the DNA is TGTGCCAGCAGCCAGGAAATGGCAAGGGGACTAGGAACTGGAAACACCATATATTTT. This translates into CASSQEMARGLGTGNTIYF.